Shown below are 10 T cell receptor beta chains from a single sample sequenced in a study of OX40 agonist ivuxolimab in advanced cancers. TCRdb keeps only in-frame clones here, not all; method: immunoSEQ multiplex PCR. Here the sample spans more than 30,000 clones, less than 90% being singletons. Specimen: CD4+ or CD8+ T cells sorted from blood, collected in a trial of the OX40 agonist ivuxolimab. All receptors derive from an adult with an advanced solid tumor such as melanoma, head and neck, liver or kidney cancer.

The chain uses TRBV5-1 and TRBJ2-3; tentatively, D is TRBD2 (6 bases). Germline-derived CDR1 and CDR2 are SGHRS and YFSETQ. The CDR3 covers 15 residues. V was pared by 7 bases and J by 0 bases, with 15 bases between. CDR3 nucleotide sequence: TGCGCCAGCCGAATAGGCGGGACTAGCACAGATACGCAGTATTTT. Translating it yields CASRIGGTSTDTQYF. The whole variable domain, filled in from reference TRBV5-1 and TRBJ2-3, reads KAGVTQTPRYLIKTRGQQVTLSCSPISGHRSVSWYQQTPGQGLQFLFEYFSETQRNKGNFPGRFSGRQFSNSRSEMNVSTLELGDSALYLCASRIGGTSTDTQYFGPGTRLTVL.

The V and J genes are TRBV10-1 and TRBJ2-5, with D possibly being TRBD2 (5 bases). The CDR3 length is 16 residues. Germline V gene data show CDR1 as WNHNN and CDR2 as SYGVQD (reference sequence). V was pared by 6 bases and J by 4 bases, with 21 bases between. The CDR3: CASSATKAGVPETQYF. The CDR3 DNA sequence: TGCGCCAGCAGCGCAACCAAGGCCGGGGTTCCAGAGACCCAGTACTTC.

The chain is built from TRBV10-2 and TRBJ1-5, with 7 nucleotides matching TRBD1. With V trimmed by 10 bases and J by 5 bases, 8 bases remained unmatched. This CDR3 spans 13 amino acids. Germline values: CDR1 WSHSY, CDR2 SAAADI. This CDR3 is CATRQGRDQPQHF. CDR3 DNA: TGCGCCACCAGACAGGGACGGGATCAGCCCCAGCATTTT.

The chain couples TRBV4-1 to TRBJ1-2; D gene uncertain. This CDR3 is built from 15 residues. Germline assignment: CDR1 MGHRA and CDR2 YSYEKL. Trimming took 0 bases from V and 2 from J, leaving 10 bases between them. CDR3 DNA: TGCGCCAGCAGCCAAGATCTTGCAGTCAACTATGGCTACACCTTC. This encodes CASSQDLAVNYGYTF.

This chain links TRBV2 with TRBJ2-5; 7 nucleotides align to TRBD1. V dropped 7 bases and J dropped 2; count of bases not matched to a gene: 16. The CDR3 covers 17 residues. In germline, CDR1 is SNHLY, CDR2 FYNNEI. CDR3 protein: CASTYSRGTALQETQYF. In nucleotides, the CDR3 is TGTGCCAGCACCTATTCTAGGGGGACAGCCTTACAAGAGACCCAGTACTTC.

The chain links TRBV5-1 to TRBJ2-7; 8 nucleotides line up with TRBD1. CDR1 and CDR2 (germline): SGHRS, YFSETQ. The CDR3 runs 14 residues. Trimming at V came to 5 bases and at J to 4 bases, leaving 8 bases not matched to a gene. The CDR3 is CASSFVDRGYEQYF. CDR3 coding DNA: TGCGCCAGCAGTTTCGTTGACAGGGGATACGAGCAGTACTTC.

The chain combines TRBV27 with TRBJ2-1; 7 bases fit TRBD1. The CDR3 is 15 amino acids. CDR1 is MNHEY, CDR2 SMNVEV, per germline (reference sequence). Trimming removed 2 bases from V and 8 bases from J; junction bases left unmatched: 9. In DNA, the CDR3 is TGTGCCAGCAGTTTAAGCCAGGGGGTAACCCATGAGCAGTTCTTC. It yields the protein CASSLSQGVTHEQFF.

The chain couples TRBV9 to TRBJ2-6; a weak D match, TRBD1 (5 bases). Trimming removed 4 bases at V and 1 base at J, with 15 bases between. The CDR3 extends over 17 amino acids. Germline V gene data show CDR1 as SGDLS and CDR2 as YYNGEE. The CDR3 bases are TGTGCCAGCAGCTCAGGGTTTCCCACATCTGGGGCCAACGTCCTGACTTTC. Translated, it gives CASSSGFPTSGANVLTF.

The chain recombines TRBV15 with TRBJ2-5; 9 bases are shared with TRBD2. This CDR3 contains 16 residues. Germline V gives CDR1 LNHNV, CDR2 YYDKDF (reference sequence). After removal of 1 base from V and 2 bases from J, the junction contained 5 bases not matched to a gene. The CDR3 here is CATSRGLAGIQETQYF. The DNA for the CDR3 is TGTGCCACCAGCAGAGGTCTAGCGGGGATACAAGAGACCCAGTACTTC.

The V gene is TRBV5-1, the J gene TRBJ1-3; TRBD1 might be the D (6 bases). In germline, CDR1 is SGHRS, CDR2 YFSETQ. V lost 3 bases, J lost 1 base, and 14 bases lay in between. The CDR3 is made up of 16 amino acids. The CDR3 bases are TGCGCCAGCAGCTACGGACAGCCCGGATCTGGAAACACCATATATTTT. This encodes CASSYGQPGSGNTIYF.